This TCR beta chain is drawn from a study of blood T cell repertoires in COVID-19. The CDR3 is made up of 16 amino acids. V shed 0 bases, J shed 8 bases, and the junction held 8 bases outside the gene matches. Germline V CDR1 and CDR2: SGDLS, YYNGEE. The method was immunoSEQ multiplex PCR; TCRdb's version includes in-frame clones alone and lacks a portion of them. Among around 250,000 clones, roughly 85% were seen once, and the ten largest hold 9.1%. Sequenced material: PBMCs or T cells enriched from blood (not recorded which). This chain connects TRBV9 to TRBJ2-1; TRBD1 matches at 10 bases. The TCR comes from a woman aged 45-60 years with acute COVID-19. CDR3 sequence: CASSVDGTGVGDEQFF. DNA of the CDR3: TGTGCCAGCAGCGTAGATGGGACAGGGGTCGGGGATGAGCAGTTCTTC. Using reference TRBV9 and TRBJ2-1 for the parts outside the CDR3, the full variable domain is DSGVTQTPKHLITATGQRVTLRCSPRSGDLSVYWYQQSLDQGLQFLIQYYNGEERAKGNILERFSAQQFPDLHSELNLSSLELGDSALYFCASSVDGTGVGDEQFFGPGTRLTVL.